This TCR beta chain is from a study of blood T cells in healthy people across ages. The authors ran a second PCR of about 7 to 11 cycles using a sample-barcoded 5' primer and a J-beta primer mix. Each cDNA molecule was tagged by a template-switch adaptor with 12 random nucleotides. TCRdb re-derived calls from the 5' RACE reads in MiXCR, one entry per CDR3 protein. Here the sample spans 700,000 or so distinct CDR3 sequences, roughly 20% being singletons. Study observations and caveats: Long-lived donors had more naive CD4+ cells and higher diversity than aged donors.

Trimming at V came to 8 bases and at J to 4 bases, leaving 19 bases not matched to a gene. CDR1 is MDHEN, CDR2 SYDVKM, per germline. The CDR3 runs 17 residues. This clonotype has a handful of counts. No antigen is known for it. The study recruited healthy Caucasian donors from Russia who were aged about 6 to 90. The sample taken for sequencing was blood. The receptor's source is a man in his 70s in good health. This chain connects TRBV28 to TRBJ1-2; TRBD1 matches at 7 bases. CDR3 bases: TGTGCCAGCGAGACCCCCTACGACAGGGCCGGATTCTATGGCTACACCTTC. This sequence encodes CASETPYDRAGFYGYTF.